This entry features one T cell receptor (beta chain) sequence. Its antigen is still unknown. Produced via immunoSEQ multiplex PCR; TCRdb's table is partial and in-frame only. The table shows some 110,000 clones, with about 92% occurring only once. This specimen comes from a study of CD4+ T cells in melanoma. Study-level points and caveats: CD8+ T cell, macrophage and B cell function reportedly correlated with neoantigen-specific CD4+ T cells. Reportedly, melanoma neoantigen-specific CD4+ T cells showed varied differentiation states.

Per the germline V gene, CDR1 is MNHEY and CDR2 is SMNVEV (reference sequence). V was clipped by 5 bases and J by 2 bases; unmatched bases: 3. This CDR3 has 14 residues. Material for sequencing was peripheral blood. This TCR derives from a human donor with melanoma. This chain uses TRBV27 with TRBJ2-5; TRBD1 matches at 9 bases. This CDR3 is CASSRQGVQETQYF. The CDR3 nucleotides read TGTGCCAGCAGTAGACAGGGGGTACAAGAGACCCAGTACTTC.